This T cell receptor (beta chain) was obtained from a study of control samples from healthy donors and cancer patients. TCRdb keeps only in-frame clones here, not all; method: immunoSEQ multiplex PCR. The top ten clones hold roughly 12% of a sample with about 120,000 clones, approximately 90% of them seen once. V lost 5 bases to trimming and J lost 3 bases, with 12 bases between them. There are 14 residues in the CDR3. In germline, CDR1 is SGHRS, CDR2 YFSETQ. The receptor was derived from a man younger than 45 in good health. The rearrangement uses TRBV5-1 and TRBJ1-5; tentative D call: TRBD1 (6 bases). The source material was blood. The CDR3 DNA follows: TGCGCCAGCAGTCCGGACAGCCTCAATCAGCCCCAGCATTTT. It is translated as CASSPDSLNQPQHF. The full variable domain, its missing parts supplied by reference TRBV5-1 and TRBJ1-5, is KAGVTQTPRYLIKTRGQQVTLSCSPISGHRSVSWYQQTPGQGLQFLFEYFSETQRNKGNFPGRFSGRQFSNSRSEMNVSTLELGDSALYLCASSPDSLNQPQHFGDGTRLSIL.